This TCR beta chain was profiled in a study of T cell responses to AZD1222 COVID-19 vaccine. This clone is classed as medium-sized. Measured with immunoSEQ multiplex PCR; TCRdb has only the in-frame clones, and not every one. The repertoire holds under 110,000 clones, with less than 95% as singletons. Looked up from germline, CDR1 is MNHEY and CDR2 is SVGEGT. This CDR3 contains 15 residues. The V and J ends lost 3 bases and 2 bases, in that order; junction bases with no gene match: 6. The TCR was taken from an adult who received the AZD1222 COVID-19 vaccine. The sequenced sample was peripheral blood, obtained 28 days after the second AZD1222 dose. The V and J genes are TRBV6-2 or TRBV6-3 and TRBJ2-7; 8 nucleotides agree with TRBD1. The CDR3 here is CASSYQGAGPYEQYF. In nucleotides, the CDR3 is TGTGCCAGCAGTTATCAGGGGGCTGGGCCCTACGAGCAGTACTTC.